Presented here are 3 T cell receptor beta chains from one specimen sequenced in a study of cytomegalovirus exposure and HLA in healthy donors. Use of 60 Vbeta and 13 Jbeta primers characterized the PCR. Measured with immunoSEQ multiplex PCR; TCRdb has only the in-frame clones, and not every one. The sample records around 150,000 clones, roughly 80% being singletons. Sequencing used PBMCs. Every receptor here comes from a woman in her fifties or sixties in good health and CMV-seropositive.

V usage is TRBV4-1 and J usage is TRBJ2-3; 9 bases match TRBD2. Germline lookup yields CDR1 MGHRA and CDR2 YSYEKL. With 4 bases clipped from V and 7 bases from J, the junction kept 6 bases outside the gene matches. This CDR3 has 14 amino acids. Here the CDR3 DNA reads TGCGCCAGCAGCCTACCGGGACTAGCAAATACGCAGTATTTT. This gives the protein CASSLPGLANTQYF.

The chain recombines TRBV5-1 with TRBJ1-1, with D unresolved. Looked up from germline, CDR1 is SGHRS and CDR2 is YFSETQ. The V gene lost 2 bases and the J gene lost 1 base, with 6 bases spanning the gap. This CDR3 comprises 13 residues. CDR3 region: CASSLISNTEAFF. The DNA of the CDR3 is TGCGCCAGCAGCTTAATCTCGAACACTGAAGCTTTCTTT.

This clone was detected a few times. The chain combines TRBV23-1 with TRBJ1-6; D gene unclear. TRBV23-1 is flagged as an ORF with uncertain function. The CDR3 totals 19 residues. V was shortened by 7 bases and J by 8 bases, with 30 bases between the two germline ends. Here the CDR3 DNA reads TGCGCCAGCAACTTCAATAGCCCCTTCATCCCCCGCTCGGATTCACCCCTCCACTTT. This gives the protein CASNFNSPFIPRSDSPLHF.